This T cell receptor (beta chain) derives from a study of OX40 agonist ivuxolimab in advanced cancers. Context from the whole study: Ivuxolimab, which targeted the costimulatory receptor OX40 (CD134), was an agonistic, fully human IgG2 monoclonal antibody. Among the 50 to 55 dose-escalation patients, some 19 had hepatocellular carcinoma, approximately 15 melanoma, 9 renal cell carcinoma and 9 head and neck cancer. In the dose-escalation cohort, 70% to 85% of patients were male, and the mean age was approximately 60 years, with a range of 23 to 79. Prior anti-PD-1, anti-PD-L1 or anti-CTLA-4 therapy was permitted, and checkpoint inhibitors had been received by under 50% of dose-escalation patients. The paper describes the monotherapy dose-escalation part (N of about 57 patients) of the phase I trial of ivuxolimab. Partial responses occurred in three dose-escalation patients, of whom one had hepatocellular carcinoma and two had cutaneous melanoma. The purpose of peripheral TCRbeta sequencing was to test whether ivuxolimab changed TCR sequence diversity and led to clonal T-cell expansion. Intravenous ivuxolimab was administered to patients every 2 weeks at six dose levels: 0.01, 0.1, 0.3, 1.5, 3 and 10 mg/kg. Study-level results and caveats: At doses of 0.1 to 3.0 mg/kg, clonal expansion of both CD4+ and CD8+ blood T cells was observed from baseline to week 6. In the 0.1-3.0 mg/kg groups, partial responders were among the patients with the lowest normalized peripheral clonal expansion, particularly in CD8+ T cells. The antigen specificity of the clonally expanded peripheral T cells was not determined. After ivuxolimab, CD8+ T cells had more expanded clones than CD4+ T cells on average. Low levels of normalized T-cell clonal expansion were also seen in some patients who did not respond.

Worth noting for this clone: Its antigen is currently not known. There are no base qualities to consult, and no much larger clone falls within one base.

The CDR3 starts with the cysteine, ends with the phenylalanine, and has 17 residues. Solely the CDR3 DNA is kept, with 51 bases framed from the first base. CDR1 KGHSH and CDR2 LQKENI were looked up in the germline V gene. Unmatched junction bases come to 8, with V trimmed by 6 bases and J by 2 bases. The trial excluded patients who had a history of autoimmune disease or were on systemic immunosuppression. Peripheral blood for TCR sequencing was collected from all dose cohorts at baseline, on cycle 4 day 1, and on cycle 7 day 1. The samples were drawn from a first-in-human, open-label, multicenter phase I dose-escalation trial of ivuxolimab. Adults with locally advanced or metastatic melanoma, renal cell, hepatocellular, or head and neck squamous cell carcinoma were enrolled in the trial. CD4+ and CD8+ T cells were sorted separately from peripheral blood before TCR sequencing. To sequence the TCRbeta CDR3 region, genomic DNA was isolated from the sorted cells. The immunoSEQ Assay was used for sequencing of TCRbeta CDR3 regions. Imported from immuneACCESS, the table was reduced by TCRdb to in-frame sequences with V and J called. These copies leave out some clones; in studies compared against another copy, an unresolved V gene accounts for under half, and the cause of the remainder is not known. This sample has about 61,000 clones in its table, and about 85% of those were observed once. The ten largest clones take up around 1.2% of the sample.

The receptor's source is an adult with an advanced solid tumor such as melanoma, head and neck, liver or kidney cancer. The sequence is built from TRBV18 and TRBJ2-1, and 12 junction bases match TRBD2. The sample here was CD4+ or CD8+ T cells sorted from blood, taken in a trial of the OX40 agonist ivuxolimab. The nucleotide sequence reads TGTGCCAGCTCGGCGCCAGGACTAGCGGGGACCTACAATGAGCAGTTCTTC. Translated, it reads CASSAPGLAGTYNEQFF. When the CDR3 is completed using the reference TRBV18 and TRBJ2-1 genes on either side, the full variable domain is NAGVMQNPRHLVRRRGQEARLRCSPMKGHSHVYWYRQLPEEGLKFMVYLQKENIIDESGMPKERFSAEFPKEGPSILRIQQVVRGDSAAYFCASSAPGLAGTYNEQFFGPGTRLTVL.